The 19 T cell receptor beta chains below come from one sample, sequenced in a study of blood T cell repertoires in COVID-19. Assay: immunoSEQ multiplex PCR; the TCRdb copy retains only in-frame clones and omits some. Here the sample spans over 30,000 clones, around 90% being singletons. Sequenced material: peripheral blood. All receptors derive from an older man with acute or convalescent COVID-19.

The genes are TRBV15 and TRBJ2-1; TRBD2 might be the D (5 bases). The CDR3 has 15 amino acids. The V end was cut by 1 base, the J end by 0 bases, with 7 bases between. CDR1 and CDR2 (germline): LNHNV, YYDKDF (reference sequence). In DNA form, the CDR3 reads TGTGCCACCAGCAGAGGTGGGAGCTCCTACAATGAGCAGTTCTTC. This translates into CATSRGGSSYNEQFF.

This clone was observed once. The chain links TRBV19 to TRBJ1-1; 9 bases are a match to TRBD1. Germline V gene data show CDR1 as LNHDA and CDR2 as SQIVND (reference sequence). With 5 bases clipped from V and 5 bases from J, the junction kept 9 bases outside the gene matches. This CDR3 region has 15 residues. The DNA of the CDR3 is TGTGCCAGTAGTTCCCCGAACAGGGGGCTGACTGAAGCTTTCTTT. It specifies CASSSPNRGLTEAFF.

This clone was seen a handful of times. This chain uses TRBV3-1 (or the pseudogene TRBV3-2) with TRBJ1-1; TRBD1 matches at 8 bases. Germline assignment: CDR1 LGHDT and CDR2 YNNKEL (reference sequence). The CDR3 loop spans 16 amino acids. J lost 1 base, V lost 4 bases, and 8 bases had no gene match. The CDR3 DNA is TGTGCCAGCAGCCTCCAAACCGGGACAGGGAACACTGAAGCTTTCTTT. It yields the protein CASSLQTGTGNTEAFF.

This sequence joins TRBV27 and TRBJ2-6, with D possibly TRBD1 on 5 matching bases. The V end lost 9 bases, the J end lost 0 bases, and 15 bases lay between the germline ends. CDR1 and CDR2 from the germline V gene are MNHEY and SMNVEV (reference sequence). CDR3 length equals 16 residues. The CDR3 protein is CARLQVFVSGANVLTF. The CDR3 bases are TGTGCCAGATTACAGGTATTCGTCTCTGGGGCCAACGTCCTGACTTTC.

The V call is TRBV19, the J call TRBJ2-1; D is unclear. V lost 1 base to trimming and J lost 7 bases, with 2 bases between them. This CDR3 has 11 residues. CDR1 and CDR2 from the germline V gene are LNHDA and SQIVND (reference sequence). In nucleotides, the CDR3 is TGTGCCAGTAGTATAGCGAATGAGCAGTTCTTC. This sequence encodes CASSIANEQFF.

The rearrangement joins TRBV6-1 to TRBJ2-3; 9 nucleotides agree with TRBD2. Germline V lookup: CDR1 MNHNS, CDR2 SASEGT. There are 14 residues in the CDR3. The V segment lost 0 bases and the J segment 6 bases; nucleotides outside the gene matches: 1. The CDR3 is CASSEAAGGDTQYF. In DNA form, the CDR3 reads TGTGCCAGCAGTGAAGCCGCGGGAGGGGATACGCAGTATTTT.

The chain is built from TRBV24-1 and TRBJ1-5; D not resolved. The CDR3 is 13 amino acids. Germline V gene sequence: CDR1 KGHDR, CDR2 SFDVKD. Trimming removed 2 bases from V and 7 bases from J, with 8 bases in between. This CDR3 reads CATSDSWEQPQHF. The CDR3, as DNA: TGTGCCACCAGTGATTCCTGGGAGCAGCCCCAGCATTTT.

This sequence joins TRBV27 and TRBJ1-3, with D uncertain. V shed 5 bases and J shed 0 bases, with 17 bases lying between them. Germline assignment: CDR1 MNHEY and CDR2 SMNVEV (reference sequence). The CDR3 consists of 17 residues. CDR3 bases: TGTGCCAGCAGTGCCCTTTCCCAACGGTCCTCTGGAAACACCATATATTTT. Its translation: CASSALSQRSSGNTIYF.

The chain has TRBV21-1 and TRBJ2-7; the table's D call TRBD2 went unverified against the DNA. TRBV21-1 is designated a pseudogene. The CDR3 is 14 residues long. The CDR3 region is CASSGASSGNEQYF. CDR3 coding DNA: TGTGCCAGCAGCGGTGCTTCCAGCGGGAACGAGCAGTACTTC.

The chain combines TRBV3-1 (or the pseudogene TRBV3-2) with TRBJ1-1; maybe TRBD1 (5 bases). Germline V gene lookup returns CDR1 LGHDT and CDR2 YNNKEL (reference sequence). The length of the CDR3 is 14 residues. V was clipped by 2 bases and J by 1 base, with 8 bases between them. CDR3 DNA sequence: TGTGCCAGCAGCCAAAGGGGTGCGAACACTGAAGCTTTCTTT. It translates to CASSQRGANTEAFF.

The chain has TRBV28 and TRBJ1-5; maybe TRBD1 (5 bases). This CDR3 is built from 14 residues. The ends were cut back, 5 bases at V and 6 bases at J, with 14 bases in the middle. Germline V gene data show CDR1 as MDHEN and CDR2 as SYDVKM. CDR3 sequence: CASSRGQRGQPQHF. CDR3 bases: TGTGCCAGCAGTCGCGGACAACGAGGTCAGCCCCAGCATTTT.

CDR3 sequence (DNA): TGTGCCAGCAGCCAGACAGACTCCTACAATGAGCAGTTCTTC. Amino acid sequence: CASSQTDSYNEQFF. This chain uses TRBV5-6 with TRBJ2-1, with D tentatively TRBD1 (5 bases). The CDR3 is 14 amino acids. From germline, CDR1 is SGHDT and CDR2 YYEEEE. V lost 4 bases and J lost 0, with 8 bases in between.

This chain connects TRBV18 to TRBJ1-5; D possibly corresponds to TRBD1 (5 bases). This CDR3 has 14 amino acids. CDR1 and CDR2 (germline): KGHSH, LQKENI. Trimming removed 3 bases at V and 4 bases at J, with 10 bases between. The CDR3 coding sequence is TGTGCCAGCTCACCTCCGGGGGGTAATCAGCCCCAGCATTTT. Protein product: CASSPPGGNQPQHF.

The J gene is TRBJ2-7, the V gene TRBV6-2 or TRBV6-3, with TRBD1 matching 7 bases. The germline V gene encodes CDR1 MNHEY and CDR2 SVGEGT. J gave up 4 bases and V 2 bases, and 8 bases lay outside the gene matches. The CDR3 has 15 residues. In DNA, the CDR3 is TGTGCCAGCAGTTACCTCTACAGGGGTGTGTACGAGCAGTACTTC. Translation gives CASSYLYRGVYEQYF.

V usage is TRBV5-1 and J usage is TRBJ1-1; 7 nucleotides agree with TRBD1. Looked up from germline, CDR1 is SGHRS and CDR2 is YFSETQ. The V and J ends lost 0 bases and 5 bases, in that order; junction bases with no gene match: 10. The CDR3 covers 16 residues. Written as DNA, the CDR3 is TGCGCCAGCAGCTTGGCCAGGGGGTTCACATATACTGAAGCTTTCTTT. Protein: CASSLARGFTYTEAFF.

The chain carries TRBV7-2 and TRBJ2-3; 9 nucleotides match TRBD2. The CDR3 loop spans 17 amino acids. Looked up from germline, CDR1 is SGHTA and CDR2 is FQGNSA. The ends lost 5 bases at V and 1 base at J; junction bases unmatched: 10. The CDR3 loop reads CASSQEEGGRGTDTQYF. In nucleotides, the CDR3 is TGTGCCAGCAGCCAGGAGGAGGGCGGGAGGGGCACAGATACGCAGTATTTT.

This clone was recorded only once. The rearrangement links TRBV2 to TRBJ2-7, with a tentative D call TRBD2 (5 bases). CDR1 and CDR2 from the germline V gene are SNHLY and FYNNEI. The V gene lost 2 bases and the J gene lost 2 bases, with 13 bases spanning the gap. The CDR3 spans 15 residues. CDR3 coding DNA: TGTGCCAGCAGTGAAAATCTAGCAGTAACCTACGAGCAGTACTTC. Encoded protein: CASSENLAVTYEQYF.

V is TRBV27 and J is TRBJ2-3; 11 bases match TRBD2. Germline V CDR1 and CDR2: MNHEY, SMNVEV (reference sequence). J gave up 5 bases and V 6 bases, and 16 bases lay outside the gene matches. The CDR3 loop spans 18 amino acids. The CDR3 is CASRARTLAGGGGDTQYF. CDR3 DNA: TGTGCCAGCAGGGCCAGAACCCTAGCGGGAGGAGGGGGAGATACGCAGTATTTT.

CDR3 residues: CASSPGRATNEKLFF. The DNA of the CDR3 is TGTGCCAGCTCACCGGGCCGTGCAACTAATGAAAAACTGTTTTTT. The chain uses TRBV18 and TRBJ1-4; D not certain. CDR1 is KGHSH and CDR2 is LQKENI in the germline V gene. The V and J ends lost 3 bases and 0 bases respectively, with 8 bases between them. There are 15 residues in the CDR3.